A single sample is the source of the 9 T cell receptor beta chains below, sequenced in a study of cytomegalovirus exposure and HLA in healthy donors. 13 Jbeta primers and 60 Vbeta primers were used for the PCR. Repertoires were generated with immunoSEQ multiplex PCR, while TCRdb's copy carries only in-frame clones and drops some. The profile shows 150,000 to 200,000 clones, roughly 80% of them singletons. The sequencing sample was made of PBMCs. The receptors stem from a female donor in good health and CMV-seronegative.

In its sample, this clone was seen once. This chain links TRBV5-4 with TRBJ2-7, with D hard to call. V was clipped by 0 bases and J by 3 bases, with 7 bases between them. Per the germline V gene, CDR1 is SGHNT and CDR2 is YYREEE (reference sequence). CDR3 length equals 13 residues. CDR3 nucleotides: TGTGCCAGCAGCTTGGAACCCGGCTACGAGCAGTACTTC. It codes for CASSLEPGYEQYF.

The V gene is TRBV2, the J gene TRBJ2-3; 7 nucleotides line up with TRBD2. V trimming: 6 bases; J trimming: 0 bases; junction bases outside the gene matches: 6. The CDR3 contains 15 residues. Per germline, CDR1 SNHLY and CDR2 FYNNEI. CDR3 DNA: TGTGCCAGCAGACCCGGAGCGGGGAGCACAGATACGCAGTATTTT. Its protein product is CASRPGAGSTDTQYF.

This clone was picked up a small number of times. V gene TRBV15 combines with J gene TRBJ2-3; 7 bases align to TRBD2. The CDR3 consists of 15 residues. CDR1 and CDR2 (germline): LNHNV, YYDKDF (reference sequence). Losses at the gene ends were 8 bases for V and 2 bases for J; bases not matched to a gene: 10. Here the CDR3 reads CATDFPGGNTDTQYF. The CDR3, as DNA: TGTGCCACCGACTTTCCCGGGGGGAACACAGATACGCAGTATTTT.

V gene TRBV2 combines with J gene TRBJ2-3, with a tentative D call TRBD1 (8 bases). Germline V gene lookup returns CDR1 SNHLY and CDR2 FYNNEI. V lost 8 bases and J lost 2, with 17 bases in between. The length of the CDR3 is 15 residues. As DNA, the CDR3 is TGTGCCAGCCCAGGGGGCGGGGGCCCCACAGATACGCAGTATTTT. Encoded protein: CASPGGGGPTDTQYF.

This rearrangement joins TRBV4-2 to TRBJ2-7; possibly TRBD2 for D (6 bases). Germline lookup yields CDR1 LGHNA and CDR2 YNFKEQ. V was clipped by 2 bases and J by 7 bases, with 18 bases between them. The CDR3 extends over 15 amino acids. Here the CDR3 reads CASSQFSGPVGEQYF. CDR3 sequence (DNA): TGTGCCAGCAGCCAATTTAGCGGACCGGTAGGAGAGCAGTACTTC.

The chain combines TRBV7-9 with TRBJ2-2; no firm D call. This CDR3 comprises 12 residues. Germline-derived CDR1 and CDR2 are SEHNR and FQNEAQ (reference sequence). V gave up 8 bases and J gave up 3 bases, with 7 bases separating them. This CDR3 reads CASDTDTGELFF. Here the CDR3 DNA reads TGTGCCAGCGACACCGACACCGGGGAGCTGTTTTTT.

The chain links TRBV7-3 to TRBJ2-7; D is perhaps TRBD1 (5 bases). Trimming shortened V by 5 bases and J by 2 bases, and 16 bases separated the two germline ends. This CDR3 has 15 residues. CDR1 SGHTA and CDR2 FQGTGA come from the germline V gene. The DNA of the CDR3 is TGTGCCAGCAGCCCAACCCCCCAGGGTACCTACGAGCAGTACTTC. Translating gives CASSPTPQGTYEQYF.

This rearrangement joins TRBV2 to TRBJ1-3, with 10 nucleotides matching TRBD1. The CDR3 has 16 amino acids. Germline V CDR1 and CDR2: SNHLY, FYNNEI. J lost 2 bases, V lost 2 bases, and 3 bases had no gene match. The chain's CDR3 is CASSEIGTGAGNTIYF. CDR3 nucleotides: TGTGCCAGCAGTGAAATTGGGACAGGGGCTGGAAACACCATATATTTT.

In nucleotides, the CDR3 is TGCGCCAGCAGCTTGGAGACAGGGTCGAACACCGGGGAGCTGTTTTTT. This gives the protein CASSLETGSNTGELFF. The rearrangement joins TRBV5-1 to TRBJ2-2; 7 bases map to TRBD1. Losses at the gene ends were 0 bases for V and 0 bases for J; bases not matched to a gene: 2. The CDR3 contains 16 residues. Germline CDR1 SGHRS, CDR2 YFSETQ.